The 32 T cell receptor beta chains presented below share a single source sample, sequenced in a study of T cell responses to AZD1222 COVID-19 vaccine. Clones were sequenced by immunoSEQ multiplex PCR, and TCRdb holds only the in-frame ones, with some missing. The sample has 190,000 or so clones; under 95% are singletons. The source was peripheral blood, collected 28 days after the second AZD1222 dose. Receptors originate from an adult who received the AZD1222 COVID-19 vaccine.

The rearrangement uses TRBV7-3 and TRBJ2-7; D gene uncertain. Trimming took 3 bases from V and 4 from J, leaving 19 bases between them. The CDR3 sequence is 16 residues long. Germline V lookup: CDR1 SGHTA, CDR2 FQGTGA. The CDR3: CASSFSSVSREYEQYF. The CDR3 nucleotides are TGTGCCAGCAGCTTTAGTTCGGTCAGCAGAGAATACGAGCAGTACTTC.

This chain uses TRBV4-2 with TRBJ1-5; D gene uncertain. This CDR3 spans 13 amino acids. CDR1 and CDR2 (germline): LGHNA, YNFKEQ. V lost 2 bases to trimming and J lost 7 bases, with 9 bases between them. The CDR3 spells CASSQQVWQPQHF. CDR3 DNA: TGTGCCAGCAGCCAACAAGTATGGCAGCCCCAGCATTTT.

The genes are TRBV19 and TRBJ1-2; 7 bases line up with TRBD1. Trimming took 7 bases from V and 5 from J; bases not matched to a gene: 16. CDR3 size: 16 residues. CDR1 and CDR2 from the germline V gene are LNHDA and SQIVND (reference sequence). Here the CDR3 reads CASTSVVGTDKYGYTF. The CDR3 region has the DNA TGTGCCAGTACGTCAGTGGTGGGGACAGATAAGTATGGCTACACCTTC.

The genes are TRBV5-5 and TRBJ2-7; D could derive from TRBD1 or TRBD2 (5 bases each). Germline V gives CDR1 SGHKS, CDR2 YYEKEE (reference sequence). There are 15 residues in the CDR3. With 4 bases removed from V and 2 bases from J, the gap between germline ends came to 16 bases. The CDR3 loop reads CASSRDPLMTYEQYF. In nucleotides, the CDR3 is TGTGCCAGCAGCCGGGACCCATTGATGACCTACGAGCAGTACTTC.

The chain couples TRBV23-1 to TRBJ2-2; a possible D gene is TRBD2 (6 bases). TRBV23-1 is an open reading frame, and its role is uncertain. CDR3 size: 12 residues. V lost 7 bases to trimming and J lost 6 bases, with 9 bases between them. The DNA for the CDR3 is TGCGCCAGCAAAGGGGACTCCGGGGAGCTGTTTTTT. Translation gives CASKGDSGELFF.

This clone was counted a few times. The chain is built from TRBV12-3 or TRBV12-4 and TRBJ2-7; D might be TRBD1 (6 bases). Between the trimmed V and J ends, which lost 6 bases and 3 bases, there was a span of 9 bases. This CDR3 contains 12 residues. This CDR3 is CASSKQGYEQYF. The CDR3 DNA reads TGTGCCAGCAGCAAACAGGGCTACGAGCAGTACTTC.

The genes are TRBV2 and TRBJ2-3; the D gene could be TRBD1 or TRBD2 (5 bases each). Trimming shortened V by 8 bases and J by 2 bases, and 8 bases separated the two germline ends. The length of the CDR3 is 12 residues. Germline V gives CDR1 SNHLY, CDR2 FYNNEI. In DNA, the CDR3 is TGTGCCAGCGGGGGTTTCACAGATACGCAGTATTTT. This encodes CASGGFTDTQYF.

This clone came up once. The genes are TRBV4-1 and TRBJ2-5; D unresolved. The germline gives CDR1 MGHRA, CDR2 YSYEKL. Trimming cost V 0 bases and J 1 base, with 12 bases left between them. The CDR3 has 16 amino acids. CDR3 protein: CASSQDPPRGQETQYF. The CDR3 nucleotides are TGCGCCAGCAGCCAAGACCCCCCCAGAGGCCAAGAGACCCAGTACTTC.

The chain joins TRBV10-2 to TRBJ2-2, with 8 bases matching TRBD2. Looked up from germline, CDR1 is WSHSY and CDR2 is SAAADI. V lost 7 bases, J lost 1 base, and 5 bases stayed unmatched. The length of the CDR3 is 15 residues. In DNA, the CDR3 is TGCGCCAGCAATAAACTAGCGGAGAACACCGGGGAGCTGTTTTTT. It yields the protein CASNKLAENTGELFF.

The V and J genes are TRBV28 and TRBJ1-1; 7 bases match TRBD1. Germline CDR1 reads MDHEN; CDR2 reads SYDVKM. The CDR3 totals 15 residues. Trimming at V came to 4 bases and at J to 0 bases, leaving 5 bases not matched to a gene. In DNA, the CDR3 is TGTGCCAGCAGTTCAGGGGGGGGAGTGAACACTGAAGCTTTCTTT. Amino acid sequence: CASSSGGGVNTEAFF.

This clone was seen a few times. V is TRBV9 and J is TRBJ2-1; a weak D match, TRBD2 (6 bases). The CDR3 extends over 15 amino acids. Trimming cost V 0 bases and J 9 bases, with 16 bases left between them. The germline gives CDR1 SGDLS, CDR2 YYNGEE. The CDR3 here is CASSVASARGSEQFF. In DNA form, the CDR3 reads TGTGCCAGCAGCGTAGCTAGCGCCAGAGGGAGTGAGCAGTTCTTC.

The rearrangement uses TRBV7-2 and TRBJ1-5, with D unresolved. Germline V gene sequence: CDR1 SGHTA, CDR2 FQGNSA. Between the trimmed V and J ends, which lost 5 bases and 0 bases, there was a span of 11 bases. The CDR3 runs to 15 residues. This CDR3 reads CASSTGLDSNQPQHF. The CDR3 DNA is TGTGCCAGCAGCACCGGACTAGATAGCAATCAGCCCCAGCATTTT.

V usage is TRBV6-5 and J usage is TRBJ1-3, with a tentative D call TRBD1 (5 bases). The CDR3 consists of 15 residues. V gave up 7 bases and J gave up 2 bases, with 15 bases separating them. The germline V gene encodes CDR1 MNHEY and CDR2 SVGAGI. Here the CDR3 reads CASTRGLDAGNTIYF. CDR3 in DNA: TGTGCCAGCACTCGGGGCTTGGACGCTGGAAACACCATATATTTT.

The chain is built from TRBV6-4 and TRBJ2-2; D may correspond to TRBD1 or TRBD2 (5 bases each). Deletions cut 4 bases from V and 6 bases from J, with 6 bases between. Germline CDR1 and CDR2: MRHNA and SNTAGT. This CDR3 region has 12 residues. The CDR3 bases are TGTGCCAGCAGTGTGGGGGCCGGGGAGCTGTTTTTT. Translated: CASSVGAGELFF.

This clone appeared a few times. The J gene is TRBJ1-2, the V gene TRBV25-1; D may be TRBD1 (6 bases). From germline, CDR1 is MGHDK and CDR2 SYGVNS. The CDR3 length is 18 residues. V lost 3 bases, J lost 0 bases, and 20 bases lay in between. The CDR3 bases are TGTGCCAGCAGTGACCCTCTCGGCAGGGGCGATACTAACTATGGCTACACCTTC. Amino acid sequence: CASSDPLGRGDTNYGYTF.

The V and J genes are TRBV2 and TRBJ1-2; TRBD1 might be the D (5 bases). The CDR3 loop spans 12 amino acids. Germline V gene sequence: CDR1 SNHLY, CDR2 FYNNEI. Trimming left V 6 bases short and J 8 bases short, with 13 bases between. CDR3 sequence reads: CASSVTGYGYTF. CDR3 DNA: TGTGCCAGCAGCGTAACAGGATACGGCTACACCTTC.

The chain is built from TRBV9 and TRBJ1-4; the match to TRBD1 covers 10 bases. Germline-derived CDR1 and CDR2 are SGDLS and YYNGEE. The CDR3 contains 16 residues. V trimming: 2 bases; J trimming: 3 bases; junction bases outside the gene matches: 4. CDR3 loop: CASSVGQGDPNEKLFF. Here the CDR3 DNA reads TGTGCCAGCAGCGTCGGACAGGGGGATCCTAATGAAAAACTGTTTTTT.

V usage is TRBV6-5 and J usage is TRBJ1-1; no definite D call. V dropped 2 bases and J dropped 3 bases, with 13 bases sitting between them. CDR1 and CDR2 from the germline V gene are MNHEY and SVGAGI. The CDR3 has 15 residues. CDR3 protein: CASSYDNPGDTEAFF. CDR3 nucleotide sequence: TGTGCCAGCAGTTACGATAACCCTGGGGACACTGAAGCTTTCTTT.

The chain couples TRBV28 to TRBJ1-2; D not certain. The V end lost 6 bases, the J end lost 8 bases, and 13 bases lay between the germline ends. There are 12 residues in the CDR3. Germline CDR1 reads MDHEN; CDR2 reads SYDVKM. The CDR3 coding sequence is TGTGCCAGCAGCCTTAACAGCGAAGGCTACACCTTC. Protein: CASSLNSEGYTF.

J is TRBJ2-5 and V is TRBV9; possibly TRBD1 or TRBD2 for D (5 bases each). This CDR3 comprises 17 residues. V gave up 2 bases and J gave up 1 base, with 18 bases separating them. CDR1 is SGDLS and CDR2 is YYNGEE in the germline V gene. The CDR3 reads CASSVRSGSGTQETQYF. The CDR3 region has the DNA TGTGCCAGCAGCGTCCGGAGCGGTTCAGGGACCCAAGAGACCCAGTACTTC.

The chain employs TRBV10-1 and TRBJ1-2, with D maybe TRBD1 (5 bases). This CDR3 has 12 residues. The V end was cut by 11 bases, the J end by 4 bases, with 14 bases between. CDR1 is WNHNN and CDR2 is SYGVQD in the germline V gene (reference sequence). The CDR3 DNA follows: TGCGCCGGGGGAAAACTATTCTATGGCTACACCTTC. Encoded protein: CAGGKLFYGYTF.

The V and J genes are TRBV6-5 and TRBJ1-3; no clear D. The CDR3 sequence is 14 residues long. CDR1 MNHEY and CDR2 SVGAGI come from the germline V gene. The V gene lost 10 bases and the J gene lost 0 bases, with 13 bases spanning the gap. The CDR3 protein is CAIERAFSGNTIYF. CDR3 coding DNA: TGTGCCATAGAAAGGGCTTTCTCTGGAAACACCATATATTTT.

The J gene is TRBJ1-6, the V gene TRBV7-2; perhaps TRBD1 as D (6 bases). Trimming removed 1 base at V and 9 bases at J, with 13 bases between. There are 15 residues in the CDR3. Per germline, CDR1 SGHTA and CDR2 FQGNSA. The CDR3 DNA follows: TGTGCCAGCAGCTTAGAGGAGGGGGTCGGTTCACCCCTCCACTTT. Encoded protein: CASSLEEGVGSPLHF.

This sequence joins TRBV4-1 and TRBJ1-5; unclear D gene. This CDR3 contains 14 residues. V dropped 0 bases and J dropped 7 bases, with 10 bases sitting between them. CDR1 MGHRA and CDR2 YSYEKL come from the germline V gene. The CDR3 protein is CASSQELILQPQHF. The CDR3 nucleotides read TGCGCCAGCAGCCAAGAACTTATCCTACAGCCCCAGCATTTT.

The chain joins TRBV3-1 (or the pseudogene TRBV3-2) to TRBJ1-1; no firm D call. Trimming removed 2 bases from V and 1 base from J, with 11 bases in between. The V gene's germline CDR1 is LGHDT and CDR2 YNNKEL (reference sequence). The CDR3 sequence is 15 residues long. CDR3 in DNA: TGTGCCAGCAGCCAAAAGCCAGGCGAGAACACTGAAGCTTTCTTT. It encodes CASSQKPGENTEAFF.

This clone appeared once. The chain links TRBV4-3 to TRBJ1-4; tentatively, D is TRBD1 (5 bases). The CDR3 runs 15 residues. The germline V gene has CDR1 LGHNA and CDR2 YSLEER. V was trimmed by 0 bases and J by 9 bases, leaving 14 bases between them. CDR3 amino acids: CASSQEVGWGKKLFF. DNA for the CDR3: TGCGCCAGCAGCCAAGAGGTTGGGTGGGGGAAAAAACTGTTTTTT.

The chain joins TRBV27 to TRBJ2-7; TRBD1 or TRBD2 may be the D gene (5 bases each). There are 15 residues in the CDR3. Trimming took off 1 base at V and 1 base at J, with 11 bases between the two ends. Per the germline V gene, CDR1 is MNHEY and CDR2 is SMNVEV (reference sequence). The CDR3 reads CASSLWGIASYEQYF. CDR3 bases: TGTGCCAGCAGTTTATGGGGGATTGCATCCTACGAGCAGTACTTC.

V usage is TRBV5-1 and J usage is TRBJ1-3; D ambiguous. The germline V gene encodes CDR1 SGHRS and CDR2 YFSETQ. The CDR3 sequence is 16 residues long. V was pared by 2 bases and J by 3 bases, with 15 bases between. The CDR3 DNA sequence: TGCGCCAGCAGCTTCGCAGGAACTAGTGGTGGAAACACCATATATTTT. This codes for CASSFAGTSGGNTIYF. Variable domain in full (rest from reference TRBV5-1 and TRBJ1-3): KAGVTQTPRYLIKTRGQQVTLSCSPISGHRSVSWYQQTPGQGLQFLFEYFSETQRNKGNFPGRFSGRQFSNSRSEMNVSTLELGDSALYLCASSFAGTSGGNTIYFGEGSWLTVV.

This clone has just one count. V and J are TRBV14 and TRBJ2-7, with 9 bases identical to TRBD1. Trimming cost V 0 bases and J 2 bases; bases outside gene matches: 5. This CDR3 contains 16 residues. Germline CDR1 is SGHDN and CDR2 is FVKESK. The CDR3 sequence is CASSQDRGQGPYEQYF. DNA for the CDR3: TGTGCCAGCAGCCAAGATCGGGGACAGGGACCCTACGAGCAGTACTTC.

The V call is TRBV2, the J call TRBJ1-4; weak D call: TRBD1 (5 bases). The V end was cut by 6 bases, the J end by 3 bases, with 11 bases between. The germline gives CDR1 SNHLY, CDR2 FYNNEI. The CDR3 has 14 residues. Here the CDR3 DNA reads TGTGCCAGCAGGGAGGGACTTTCTAATGAAAAACTGTTTTTT. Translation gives CASREGLSNEKLFF.

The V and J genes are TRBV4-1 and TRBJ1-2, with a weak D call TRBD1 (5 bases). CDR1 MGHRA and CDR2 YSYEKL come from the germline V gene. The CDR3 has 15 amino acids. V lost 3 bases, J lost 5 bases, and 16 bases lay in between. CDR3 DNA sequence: TGCGCCAGCAGCCAGCGGGGGGATTTCGGTTATGGCTACACCTTC. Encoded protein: CASSQRGDFGYGYTF.

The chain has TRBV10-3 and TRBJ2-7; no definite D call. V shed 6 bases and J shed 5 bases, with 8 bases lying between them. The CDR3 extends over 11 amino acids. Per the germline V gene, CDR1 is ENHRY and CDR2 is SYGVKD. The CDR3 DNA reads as TGTGCCATCAGCGACACGAACGAGCAGTACTTC. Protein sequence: CAISDTNEQYF.